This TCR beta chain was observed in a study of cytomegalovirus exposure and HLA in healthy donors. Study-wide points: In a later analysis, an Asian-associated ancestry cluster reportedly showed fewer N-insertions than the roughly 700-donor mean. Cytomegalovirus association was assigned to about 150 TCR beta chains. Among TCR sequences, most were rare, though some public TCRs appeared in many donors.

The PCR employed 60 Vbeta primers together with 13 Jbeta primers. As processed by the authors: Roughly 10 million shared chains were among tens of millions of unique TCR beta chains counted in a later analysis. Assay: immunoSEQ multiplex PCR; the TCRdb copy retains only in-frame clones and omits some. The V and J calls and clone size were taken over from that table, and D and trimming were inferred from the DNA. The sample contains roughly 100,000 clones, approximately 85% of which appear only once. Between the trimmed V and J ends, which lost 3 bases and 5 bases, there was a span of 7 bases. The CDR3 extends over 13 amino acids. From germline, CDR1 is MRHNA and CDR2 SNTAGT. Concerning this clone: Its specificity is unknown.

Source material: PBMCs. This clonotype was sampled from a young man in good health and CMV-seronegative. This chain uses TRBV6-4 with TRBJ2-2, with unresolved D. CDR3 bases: TGTGCCAGCAGTGATAAAGAGACCGGGGAGCTGTTTTTT. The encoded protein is CASSDKETGELFF.